A single sample gave rise to the 26 T cell receptor beta chains below, sequenced in a study of OX40 agonist ivuxolimab in advanced cancers. The protocol was immunoSEQ multiplex PCR, while the TCRdb copy is restricted to in-frame clones and leaves out a portion. The sample contains under 50,000 clones, roughly 85% of which appear only once. The sample consisted of CD4+ or CD8+ T cells sorted from blood, taken in a trial of the OX40 agonist ivuxolimab. The receptors come from an adult with an advanced solid tumor such as melanoma, head and neck, liver or kidney cancer.

The table lists this clone with a count of one. The rearrangement uses TRBV19 and TRBJ2-1; 11 bases line up with TRBD2. The junction had 2 bases not matched to a gene; V was cut back by 5 bases and J by 5 bases. This CDR3 has 14 residues. Germline V lookup: CDR1 LNHDA, CDR2 SQIVND (reference sequence). CDR3 in DNA: TGTGCCAGTAGTGTAGCGGGAGGGCACAATGAGCAGTTCTTC. Translation: CASSVAGGHNEQFF.

J is TRBJ1-5 and V is TRBV18; D gene uncertain. The CDR3 loop spans 14 amino acids. Germline V lookup: CDR1 KGHSH, CDR2 LQKENI. The ends were cut back, 2 bases at V and 4 bases at J, with 9 bases in the middle. The CDR3 DNA reads TGTGCCAGCTCACCATCTGTTGGGAATCAGCCCCAGCATTTT. The encoded protein is CASSPSVGNQPQHF. The whole variable domain, remainder taken from reference TRBV18 and TRBJ1-5, is NAGVMQNPRHLVRRRGQEARLRCSPMKGHSHVYWYRQLPEEGLKFMVYLQKENIIDESGMPKERFSAEFPKEGPSILRIQQVVRGDSAAYFCASSPSVGNQPQHFGDGTRLSIL.

The chain carries TRBV29-1 and TRBJ1-1, with 8 bases matching TRBD1. Germline V gene lookup returns CDR1 SQVTM and CDR2 ANQGSEA. The CDR3 runs 12 residues. J was trimmed by 7 bases and V by 5 bases; bases with no gene match: 6. Here the CDR3 DNA reads TGCAGCGTTACAACAGGGGGAGTTGAAGCTTTCTTT. This gives the protein CSVTTGGVEAFF.

The rearrangement links TRBV29-1 to TRBJ2-3; 7 nucleotides agree with TRBD1. The junction had 9 bases not matched to a gene; V was cut back by 7 bases and J by 2 bases. The CDR3 runs to 14 residues. CDR1 is SQVTM and CDR2 is ANQGSEA in the germline V gene. This CDR3 is CSADRQGVTDTQYF. The DNA for the CDR3 is TGCAGCGCTGACCGACAGGGTGTCACAGATACGCAGTATTTT.

This clone was seen a handful of times. V and J are TRBV6-5 and TRBJ1-3; D not resolved. The CDR3 is made up of 15 amino acids. Per the germline V gene, CDR1 is MNHEY and CDR2 is SVGAGI. Trimming removed 5 bases at V and 0 bases at J, with 11 bases between. The CDR3 DNA sequence: TGTGCCAGCAGTCATAACAGAGACTCTGGAAACACCATATATTTT. Translated: CASSHNRDSGNTIYF.

In DNA, the CDR3 is TGTGCCAGCAGCTTGGGACCTCGAAATTCACCCCTCCACTTT. It translates to CASSLGPRNSPLHF. The V gene is TRBV5-6, the J gene TRBJ1-6; no definite D call. Germline CDR1 SGHDT, CDR2 YYEEEE. V was pared by 0 bases and J by 7 bases, with 8 bases between. The CDR3 length is 14 residues.

The CDR3 reads CASSWSYLTGLLPTNEKLFF. CDR3 nucleotide sequence: TGTGCCAGCAGCTGGTCCTATCTAACGGGACTCCTCCCAACTAATGAAAAACTGTTTTTT. This sequence joins TRBV28 and TRBJ1-4, with D possibly TRBD1 on 5 matching bases. Trimming removed 6 bases at V and 0 bases at J, with 26 bases between. The germline CDR1 and CDR2 sequences are MDHEN and SYDVKM. The CDR3 is made up of 20 amino acids.

The chain is built from TRBV6-6 and TRBJ1-1; D gene uncertain. CDR3 size: 13 residues. Germline CDR1 and CDR2: MNHNY and SVGAGI (reference sequence). V was pared by 2 bases and J by 5 bases, with 9 bases between. DNA of the CDR3: TGTGCCAGCAGTTACGGGGAGCTGACTGAAGCTTTCTTT. Translated: CASSYGELTEAFF.

This clone was detected only a few times. This sequence joins TRBV6-1 and TRBJ2-5; 9 nucleotides match TRBD2. The V gene's germline CDR1 is MNHNS and CDR2 SASEGT. The CDR3 covers 17 residues. Trimming removed 1 base from V and 2 bases from J; junction bases left unmatched: 8. The CDR3 region is CASSEGGSGSSQETQYF. DNA of the CDR3: TGTGCCAGCAGTGAAGGCGGTAGCGGGAGTTCTCAAGAGACCCAGTACTTC.

The chain couples TRBV4-1 to TRBJ2-7; D may correspond to TRBD1 or TRBD2 (7 bases each). Trimming took 1 base from V and 3 from J, leaving 25 bases between them. Germline V gene data show CDR1 as MGHRA and CDR2 as YSYEKL. This CDR3 is 19 amino acids long. The CDR3 loop is CASSQGYRGLPSGDYEQYF. For the CDR3, the DNA is TGCGCCAGCAGCCAAGGGTACAGGGGACTACCGAGCGGAGACTACGAGCAGTACTTC.

The rearrangement uses TRBV6-1 and TRBJ2-3; 9 positions agree with TRBD1. The V gene's germline CDR1 is MNHNS and CDR2 SASEGT. V was pared by 2 bases and J by 7 bases, with 4 bases of the junction left unmatched. The CDR3 has 14 residues. CDR3 DNA sequence: TGTGCCAGCAGTGAAAGGGACAGGGAGAATACGCAGTATTTT. It is translated as CASSERDRENTQYF.

The rearrangement joins TRBV11-2 to TRBJ2-1; 9 positions agree with TRBD2. This CDR3 comprises 14 residues. Per germline, CDR1 SGHAT and CDR2 FQNNGV. Losses at the gene ends were 5 bases for V and 10 bases for J; bases not matched to a gene: 9. DNA of the CDR3: TGTGCCAGCAGCCAAGTAAGCGGGAGGTTGGAGCAGTTCTTC. It translates to CASSQVSGRLEQFF.

V and J are TRBV6-6 and TRBJ1-1; TRBD1 aligns across 10 bases. V lost 5 bases to trimming and J lost 9 bases; unmatched junction nucleotides: 12. Germline V gives CDR1 MNHNY, CDR2 SVGAGI (reference sequence). This CDR3 is built from 15 residues. For the CDR3, the DNA is TGTGCCAGCAGTAAGACGACAGGGGGCAGCGGAAAAGCTTTCTTT. It yields the protein CASSKTTGGSGKAFF.

This chain links TRBV30 with TRBJ1-3; D unclear. V lost 4 bases to trimming and J lost 0 bases, with 10 bases between them. CDR1 is GTSNPN, CDR2 SVGIG, per germline (reference sequence). The CDR3 contains 14 residues. The CDR3 DNA is TGTGCCTGGACCAGATTGACCTCTGGAAACACCATATATTTT. Translating gives CAWTRLTSGNTIYF.

The CDR3 region has the DNA TGTGCCAGCAGTGAACGAGGTTTCGATGAGCAGTTCTTC. Amino acid sequence: CASSERGFDEQFF. This chain joins TRBV2 and TRBJ2-1; D not certain. V was clipped by 2 bases and J by 8 bases, with 10 bases between them. The length of the CDR3 is 13 residues. Per germline, CDR1 SNHLY and CDR2 FYNNEI. The full variable domain, its missing parts supplied by reference TRBV2 and TRBJ2-1, is EPEVTQTPSHQVTQMGQEVILRCVPISNHLYFYWYRQILGQKVEFLVSFYNNEISEKSEIFDDQFSVERPDGSNFTLKIRSTKLEDSAMYFCASSERGFDEQFFGPGTRLTVL.

The CDR3 reads CSVEDSGRAVSEQFF. Here the CDR3 DNA reads TGCAGCGTTGAAGATAGCGGGAGGGCCGTCAGTGAGCAGTTCTTC. The chain joins TRBV29-1 to TRBJ2-1; 11 bases match TRBD2. Unmatched junction bases numbered 7, after V lost 0 bases and J lost 9 bases. Germline V gene lookup returns CDR1 SQVTM and CDR2 ANQGSEA. The CDR3 is 15 residues long.

The chain combines TRBV18 with TRBJ1-3; D unresolved. CDR1 is KGHSH and CDR2 is LQKENI in the germline V gene. Trimming took off 3 bases at V and 0 bases at J, with 9 bases between the two ends. CDR3 length: 15 residues. DNA for the CDR3: TGTGCCAGCTCACCGGCCACCTTCTCTGGAAACACCATATATTTT. Translating gives CASSPATFSGNTIYF.

V gene TRBV5-1 combines with J gene TRBJ1-1; D is possibly TRBD1 (5 bases). The CDR3 is 13 amino acids. Germline-derived CDR1 and CDR2 are SGHRS and YFSETQ. V lost 6 bases and J lost 3, with 12 bases in between. CDR3 sequence (DNA): TGCGCCAGCACATCAGGGCGGGACACTGAAGCTTTCTTT. Translated: CASTSGRDTEAFF.

The chain combines TRBV27 with TRBJ1-2; TRBD1 matches at 10 bases. J was trimmed by 8 bases and V by 5 bases; bases with no gene match: 8. Germline assignment: CDR1 MNHEY and CDR2 SMNVEV (reference sequence). The CDR3 has 14 amino acids. The CDR3 is CASSMGQGLTGYTF. Here the CDR3 DNA reads TGTGCCAGCAGTATGGGACAGGGGCTCACAGGCTACACCTTC.

The J gene is TRBJ2-5, the V gene TRBV19; D gene ambiguous. This CDR3 contains 11 residues. Germline loops: CDR1 LNHDA, CDR2 SQIVND (reference sequence). The V and J ends lost 10 bases and 5 bases respectively, with 11 bases between them. As DNA, the CDR3 is TGTGCCACCACGAGTGGGGAGACCCAGTACTTC. Encoded protein: CATTSGETQYF. The full variable domain, in which reference TRBV19 and TRBJ2-5 provide the parts outside the CDR3, is DGGITQSPKYLFRKEGQNVTLSCEQNLNHDAMYWYRQDPGQGLRLIYYSQIVNDFQKGDIAEGYSVSREKKESFPLTVTSAQKNPTAFYLCATTSGETQYFGPGTRLLVL.

This rearrangement joins TRBV5-5 to TRBJ2-2; TRBD1 agrees at 7 bases. The junction had 2 bases not matched to a gene; V was cut back by 4 bases and J by 5 bases. Germline values: CDR1 SGHKS, CDR2 YYEKEE (reference sequence). CDR3 length: 13 amino acids. In DNA form, the CDR3 reads TGTGCCAGCAGCCCCAGGGGGACCGGGGAGCTGTTTTTT. It yields the protein CASSPRGTGELFF.

This clone was found a few times. This chain links TRBV9 with TRBJ1-1, with D perhaps TRBD1 (6 bases). The V end lost 1 base, the J end lost 2 bases, and 12 bases lay between the germline ends. CDR3 size: 15 residues. The V gene's germline CDR1 is SGDLS and CDR2 YYNGEE. CDR3 bases: TGTGCCAGCAGCGTACAGACAGGAATAAACACTGAAGCTTTCTTT. Translation gives CASSVQTGINTEAFF.

The chain has TRBV4-3 and TRBJ2-1; tentatively, D is TRBD2 (5 bases). Germline V CDR1 and CDR2: LGHNA, YSLEER. This CDR3 has 14 amino acids. V was cut by 0 bases and J by 7 bases, with 10 bases left in between. CDR3 bases: TGCGCCAGCAGCCAAGATGAGGGTTGGAATGAGCAGTTCTTC. This encodes CASSQDEGWNEQFF.

Comment on this clone: A much larger clone is a single base away; this may be a read error. The rearrangement joins TRBV21-1 to TRBJ2-5; the D call in the table, TRBD1, was not verified against the DNA. TRBV21-1 is listed as a pseudogene. This CDR3 comprises 14 residues. CDR3 coding DNA: TGTGCCAGCCGAATCCTCGACAGGCAAGAGGCCCAGTACTTC. As protein: CASRILDRQEAQYF.

The gene calls are TRBV5-4 and TRBJ2-1; D may be TRBD2 (6 bases). The germline V gene encodes CDR1 SGHNT and CDR2 YYREEE (reference sequence). The CDR3 runs 15 residues. V was pared by 0 bases and J by 1 base, with 8 bases between. The CDR3 protein is CASSLGGASYNEQFF. The CDR3, as DNA: TGTGCCAGCAGCTTGGGCGGGGCGTCCTACAATGAGCAGTTCTTC.

The chain links TRBV6-5 to TRBJ1-6; TRBD1 agrees at 8 bases. This CDR3 comprises 14 residues. Trimming removed 6 bases from V and 9 bases from J; junction bases left unmatched: 7. Per germline, CDR1 MNHEY and CDR2 SVGAGI. This CDR3 reads CASSRDRSSSPLHF. CDR3 nucleotide sequence: TGTGCCAGCAGCCGGGACAGGTCGAGTTCACCCCTCCACTTT.